This paragraph covers one TCR beta chain sequence. Antigen: not known. Time point indicated: baseline pretreatment blood. This sample's treatment: 15 Gy SBRT to primary tumor, nephrectomy 4 weeks later. Blood was sampled at baseline, 2 weeks and 4 weeks after SBRT. This renal cell carcinoma was of the clear cell type. Profiling relied on immunoSEQ multiplex PCR, and the TCRdb table lists in-frame clones only, not all of them. Of 100,000 to 150,000 clones in the sample, roughly 80% are singletons; the top ten hold 3%. With 4 bases clipped from V and 7 bases from J, the junction kept 8 bases outside the gene matches. The CDR3 consists of 16 residues. Germline CDR1 is MNHNS and CDR2 is SASEGT. The data stem from a study of radiation and T cells in renal cell carcinoma. Study-wide points: Pretreatment tumor biopsies were lacking, so baseline clonotypes are unknown. In blood, top tumor clones expanded by 2 weeks, shrinking by 4.

The sample consisted of blood, taken from a patient whose treatment included radiotherapy and nephrectomy. The chain has TRBV6-1 and TRBJ1-6; the match to TRBD1 covers 9 bases. This sequence was found in a woman aged 55-70 years with renal cell carcinoma. CDR3 in DNA: TGTGCCAGCAGTGGAACAGGGGGCTTGGAGAATTCACCCCTCCACTTT. Amino acids: CASSGTGGLENSPLHF.